Each of the 10 T cell receptor beta chains below was sequenced from the same sample in a study of beta chain features in type 1 diabetes. TCRB transcripts that were expressed got sequenced, as all of the isolated RNA had been reverse transcribed. Sequencing was performed with immunoSEQ multiplex PCR; in TCRdb, only in-frame clones are kept and a portion is missing. This table holds roughly 130,000 clones, about a sixth found once. Overall study findings and caveats: Type 1 diabetes patients had moderately but significantly shorter TCRB CDR3s in all four CD4+ subsets.

Their antigens are not known. The specimen was central memory CD4+ T cells from blood. The source of these receptors is a man aged 25-45 years with type 1 diabetes.

The chain joins TRBV7-2 to TRBJ2-5; 11 nucleotides line up with TRBD1. The better agreement between TRBJ2-7 and the DNA end casts doubt on the J call. Germline lookup yields CDR1 SGHTA and CDR2 FQGNSA. CDR3 size: 16 residues. The CDR3 DNA reads as TGTGCCAGCAGCTTAGCGGCGGGACAGGGGGCCTACGAGCAGTACTTC. Its translation: CASSLAAGQGAYEQYF.

The V gene is TRBV29-1, the J gene TRBJ2-1; a weak D match, TRBD2 (5 bases). The CDR3 is 12 amino acids. The germline V gene has CDR1 SQVTM and CDR2 ANQGSEA. Deletions cut 1 base from V and 6 bases from J, with 7 bases between. CDR3 nucleotide sequence: TGCAGCGTTGAAGGTGGGAGCAATGAGCAGTTCTTC. This codes for CSVEGGSNEQFF.

The genes are TRBV18 and TRBJ2-2; D possibly matches TRBD1 or TRBD2 (5 bases each). V lost 1 base and J 2 bases, leaving 14 bases between the germline ends. The CDR3 totals 17 residues. Germline V CDR1 and CDR2: KGHSH, LQKENI. CDR3 protein: CASSPRLGTKNTGELFF. The DNA of the CDR3 is TGTGCCAGCTCACCACGGTTAGGGACGAAAAACACCGGGGAGCTGTTTTTT.

This clone was counted between two and nine times. This chain joins TRBV4-1 and TRBJ2-5; 15 bases are a match to TRBD2. Germline V gene lookup returns CDR1 MGHRA and CDR2 YSYEKL. CDR3 length: 19 amino acids. The V segment lost 3 bases and the J segment 0 bases; nucleotides outside the gene matches: 8. The CDR3 spells CASSHPGLAGGHNQETQYF. The CDR3 DNA reads TGCGCCAGCAGCCACCCCGGACTAGCGGGGGGGCATAACCAAGAGACCCAGTACTTC.

The sample holds many counts of this clone. The V call is TRBV28, the J call TRBJ2-1, with D unclear. The CDR3 is 12 amino acids. The germline V and J ends were trimmed by 1 base and 13 bases, with 11 bases remaining between them. Germline V CDR1 and CDR2: MDHEN, SYDVKM. DNA of the CDR3: TGTGCCAGCAGTTTATTTGGAGACCCACAGTTCTTC. It specifies CASSLFGDPQFF.

This clone appeared a few times. The rearrangement uses TRBV7-9 and TRBJ2-1; D remains unclear. Trimming removed 3 bases from V and 7 bases from J, with 10 bases in between. The CDR3 is 13 amino acids. Germline values: CDR1 SEHNR, CDR2 FQNEAQ (reference sequence). The CDR3 DNA reads TGTGCCAGCAGCTTTTCACAGCTAAATGAGCAGTTCTTC. This encodes CASSFSQLNEQFF.

The rearrangement links TRBV6-1 to TRBJ2-1; D not resolved. Trimming cost V 1 base and J 7 bases, with 5 bases left between them. The germline V gene has CDR1 MNHNS and CDR2 SASEGT. CDR3 length: 12 amino acids. CDR3 DNA sequence: TGTGCCAGCAGTGAAGAGAGAAATGAGCAGTTCTTC. It encodes CASSEERNEQFF.

This CDR3 is CSVVPSWGKYGYTF. In DNA form, the CDR3 reads TGCAGCGTGGTCCCCTCATGGGGAAAGTATGGCTACACCTTC. V gene TRBV29-1 combines with J gene TRBJ1-2; no reliable D call. This CDR3 is built from 14 residues. Trimming stripped 6 bases from V and 5 bases from J, with 19 bases between. Germline assignment: CDR1 SQVTM and CDR2 ANQGSEA. The full variable domain, completed using reference TRBV29-1 and TRBJ1-2, is SAVISQKPSRDICQRGTSLTIQCQVDSQVTMMFWYRQQPGQSLTLIATANQGSEATYESGFVIDKFPISRPNLTFSTLTVSNMSPEDSSIYLCSVVPSWGKYGYTFGSGTRLTVV.

The chain links TRBV5-1 to TRBJ2-5; 8 nucleotides match TRBD2. The germline CDR1 and CDR2 sequences are SGHRS and YFSETQ. The CDR3 totals 14 residues. V gave up 7 bases and J gave up 2 bases; unmatched junction bases: 7. This chain's CDR3 is CASSTSGNQETQYF. Written as DNA, the CDR3 is TGCGCCAGCTCCACTAGCGGTAATCAAGAGACCCAGTACTTC.

J is TRBJ2-3 and V is TRBV9; possible D gene TRBD2, 6 bases. Germline V gene sequence: CDR1 SGDLS, CDR2 YYNGEE. The CDR3 is 14 amino acids. V was clipped by 3 bases and J by 2 bases, with 10 bases between them. The DNA for the CDR3 is TGTGCCAGCAGCGAACGGGGGTACACAGATACGCAGTATTTT. This encodes CASSERGYTDTQYF.